Listed below are T cell receptor beta chains from one sample, sequenced in a study of cytomegalovirus exposure and HLA in healthy donors. The assay was immunoSEQ multiplex PCR, and TCRdb's table has in-frame clones only and misses some. The sample comprises over 200,000 clones, 90% of which are singletons, and approximately 3% rests with the top ten. Sequenced: PBMCs. Receptors were obtained from a woman in her 30s in good health and CMV-seronegative. Each CDR3 is given with its conserved first and last residue.

TRBV6-1	TRBJ2-2	CASSEKLFNTGELFF
TRBV6-5	TRBJ2-4	CASSYSGAKNIQYF
TRBV7-3	TRBJ1-1	CASSSGRGTEAFF
TRBV9	TRBJ2-3	CASSVGGQGAQYF
TRBV27	TRBJ2-7	CASSWTGTYEQYF
TRBV7-8	TRBJ2-2	CASSTRLVWELFF
TRBV20-1	TRBJ1-1	CSARESTEAFF
TRBV27	TRBJ2-3	CASSHTGATDTQYF
TRBV7-2	TRBJ1-5	CASSPLTANQPQHF
TRBV5-6	TRBJ2-3	CASSRRLLSPSTDTQYF
TRBV7-2	TRBJ2-7	CASSRTSSYEQYF
TRBV2	TRBJ2-3	CASSDPGTITDTQYF
TRBV23-1	TRBJ1-5	CASSQSKGQPQHF
TRBV27	TRBJ1-2	CASSSGPGSSRGYTF
TRBV19	TRBJ1-5	CASRLLGGNQPQHF
TRBV4-3	TRBJ2-3	CASSPSFLLVDTQYF
TRBV10-2	TRBJ2-4	CASGDGWFQYF
TRBV2	TRBJ2-1	CASRGLAGGLEQFF
TRBV7-2	TRBJ2-7	CASSLDPGTGAYEQYF